These 20 T cell receptor beta chains came from one sample sequenced in a study of naive and memory T cell subsets. Both TRBC1 and TRBC2 were covered by a beta constant-region primer of two equimolar oligonucleotides. Ligated cDNA was amplified by four rounds of PCR with nested alpha and beta constant-region primers and SP2. TCRdb reanalysed the UMI-ligation and nested PCR reads using MiXCR and keeps one entry per CDR3 protein. Found here are over 100,000 distinct CDR3 sequences, just over 35% of them singletons; the top ten hold 0.9%. The sequenced sample consisted of central memory CD4+ T cells from blood. The receptors stem from a human donor in good health.

J is TRBJ2-3 and V is TRBV5-1; 7 nucleotides align to TRBD2. Germline CDR1 is SGHRS and CDR2 is YFSETQ. This CDR3 region has 17 residues. The junction had 10 bases not matched to a gene; V was cut back by 3 bases and J by 0 bases. The CDR3 nucleotides read TGCGCCAGCAGCTCAAATATAGCGGGCTTTAGCACAGATACGCAGTATTTT. It codes for CASSSNIAGFSTDTQYF.

The V and J genes are TRBV4-1 and TRBJ1-1; D unclear. The CDR3 totals 13 residues. The ends were cut back, 0 bases at V and 7 bases at J, with 9 bases in the middle. Germline V gene sequence: CDR1 MGHRA, CDR2 YSYEKL. CDR3: CASSQDVRFEAFF. The DNA for the CDR3 is TGCGCCAGCAGCCAAGATGTGAGATTTGAAGCTTTCTTT.

This clonotype was seen more than once but under ten times. V and J are TRBV12-3 or TRBV12-4 and TRBJ2-2, with TRBD1 matching over 11 bases. This CDR3 spans 16 amino acids. With V trimmed by 5 bases and J by 4 bases, 6 bases remained unmatched. The DNA of the CDR3 is TGTGCCAGCAGTCCCTCCGGGACAGGGGGCACCGGGGAGCTGTTTTTT. Its protein is CASSPSGTGGTGELFF.

J is TRBJ2-7 and V is TRBV7-2, with D tentatively TRBD1 (5 bases). V shed 3 bases and J shed 2 bases, with 11 bases lying between them. The CDR3 spans 14 residues. CDR1 and CDR2 from the germline V gene are SGHTA and FQGNSA. CDR3 amino acids: CASSLRQNTYEQYF. CDR3 DNA: TGTGCCAGCAGCTTGAGACAGAATACCTACGAGCAGTACTTC. Supplemented by reference TRBV7-2 and TRBJ2-7, the full variable domain reads GAGVSQSPSNKVTEKGKDVELRCDPISGHTALYWYRQSLGQGLEFLIYFQGNSAPDKSGLPSDRFSAERTGGSVSTLTIQRTQQEDSAVYLCASSLRQNTYEQYFGPGTRLTVT.

The CDR3: CASRKSGWGDTGELFF. CDR3 bases: TGTGCCAGCAGAAAATCAGGGTGGGGAGACACCGGGGAGCTGTTTTTT. The gene calls are TRBV27 and TRBJ2-2; D tentatively reads TRBD1 or TRBD2 (5 bases each). The V end lost 6 bases, the J end lost 3 bases, and 17 bases lay between the germline ends. CDR1 is MNHEY, CDR2 SMNVEV, per germline (reference sequence). The CDR3 runs 16 residues.

The CDR3 DNA follows: TGTGCCAGCAGTTTGGCGACTAGCGGGAGGGTGAACACCGGGGAGCTGTTTTTT. Its protein is CASSLATSGRVNTGELFF. This sequence joins TRBV28 and TRBJ2-2; 14 bases agree with TRBD2. Germline V gives CDR1 MDHEN, CDR2 SYDVKM. CDR3 length: 18 residues. The trim removed 3 bases at V and 1 base at J, leaving 4 bases unmatched. Based on the CDR3 plus reference TRBV28 and TRBJ2-2, the full variable domain is DVKVTQSSRYLVKRTGEKVFLECVQDMDHENMFWYRQDPGLGLRLIYFSYDVKMKEKGDIPEGYSVSREKKERFSLILESASTNQTSMYLCASSLATSGRVNTGELFFGEGSRLTVL.

This clonotype has at least ten counts. The chain carries TRBV6-6 and TRBJ2-7; 9 bases agree with TRBD2. Per the germline V gene, CDR1 is MNHNY and CDR2 is SVGAGI (reference sequence). V lost 6 bases to trimming and J lost 4 bases; unmatched junction nucleotides: 10. CDR3 size: 15 residues. CDR3 sequence (DNA): TGTGCCAGCAGCCCTCAGACTAGCGGAAGATACGAGCAGTACTTC. It yields the protein CASSPQTSGRYEQYF.

This chain joins TRBV6-5 and TRBJ1-1, with no clear D. This CDR3 region has 12 residues. V gave up 4 bases and J gave up 5 bases, with 8 bases separating them. Germline assignment: CDR1 MNHEY and CDR2 SVGAGI. Written as DNA, the CDR3 is TGTGCCAGCAGTTTGACTAGGACTGAAGCTTTCTTT. It yields the protein CASSLTRTEAFF.

V gene TRBV2 combines with J gene TRBJ2-3; 16 bases fit TRBD2. The germline CDR1 and CDR2 sequences are SNHLY and FYNNEI. With 8 bases clipped from V and 7 bases from J, the junction kept 6 bases outside the gene matches. The CDR3 spans 15 residues. The CDR3 protein is CASPGTSGRGNTQYF. DNA for the CDR3: TGTGCCAGCCCCGGGACTAGCGGGAGGGGAAATACGCAGTATTTT.

In its sample, this clonotype was seen a few times. The chain couples TRBV29-1 to TRBJ1-2; D is uncertain. The CDR3 is 11 residues long. V gave up 0 bases and J gave up 2 bases, with 1 base separating them. The germline V gene has CDR1 SQVTM and CDR2 ANQGSEA. The CDR3 DNA follows: TGCAGCGTTGAAGAGAACTATGGCTACACCTTC. Translation gives CSVEENYGYTF.

CDR3 sequence: CSVGLAGHYNEQFF. The CDR3 nucleotides are TGCAGCGTTGGTCTAGCGGGACACTACAATGAGCAGTTCTTC. The chain is built from TRBV29-1 and TRBJ2-1, with TRBD2 matching 9 bases. The CDR3 runs to 14 residues. From germline, CDR1 is SQVTM and CDR2 ANQGSEA. Trimming at V came to 4 bases and at J to 3 bases, leaving 4 bases not matched to a gene.

This clonotype was observed a single time. The rearrangement joins TRBV27 to TRBJ1-2; the D is unclear. This CDR3 contains 11 residues. Germline lookup yields CDR1 MNHEY and CDR2 SMNVEV (reference sequence). The V and J ends lost 7 bases and 5 bases respectively, with 8 bases between them. CDR3 DNA: TGTGCCAGCAAGGGCGAGTATGGCTACACCTTC. Protein: CASKGEYGYTF.

There are many counts of this clonotype. The V call is TRBV19, the J call TRBJ2-2; the match to TRBD2 covers 8 bases. The germline gives CDR1 LNHDA, CDR2 SQIVND (reference sequence). The CDR3 contains 15 residues. Unmatched junction bases numbered 6, after V lost 5 bases and J lost 4 bases. As DNA, the CDR3 is TGTGCCAGTAGTCCGGGACTAGGTCGCACCGGGGAGCTGTTTTTT. Residues: CASSPGLGRTGELFF.

Ten or more counts support this clonotype. DNA of the CDR3: TGTGCCAGCAGCTTAGATCGGGGGCGTGAAGCTTTCTTT. This translates into CASSLDRGREAFF. The chain combines TRBV7-2 with TRBJ1-1; tentative D call: TRBD1 (6 bases). The CDR3 extends over 13 amino acids. V gave up 1 base and J gave up 7 bases, with 10 bases separating them. CDR1 and CDR2 (germline): SGHTA, FQGNSA.

The CDR3 DNA follows: TGTGCCACCAGAGGGACAGGGGGCACCGGGGAGCTGTTTTTT. Its protein product is CATRGTGGTGELFF. V gene TRBV24-1 combines with J gene TRBJ2-2; 11 bases map to TRBD1. Germline-derived CDR1 and CDR2 are KGHDR and SFDVKD. CDR3 size: 14 residues. V lost 7 bases to trimming and J lost 4 bases; unmatched junction nucleotides: 1.

This clonotype is medium-sized in the sample. This rearrangement joins TRBV29-1 to TRBJ2-1; tentative D call: TRBD2 (6 bases). The V gene lost 5 bases and the J gene lost 7 bases, with 18 bases spanning the gap. CDR1 SQVTM and CDR2 ANQGSEA come from the germline V gene. This CDR3 has 14 amino acids. CDR3 nucleotides: TGCAGCGTTCGTCCGGGACTCCCGAAAAATGAGCAGTTCTTC. This codes for CSVRPGLPKNEQFF.

This clonotype was seen more than once but under ten times. This rearrangement joins TRBV5-1 to TRBJ2-7; 8 bases match TRBD1. This CDR3 is built from 15 residues. Germline CDR1 and CDR2: SGHRS and YFSETQ. V shed 4 bases, J shed 3 bases, and the junction held 9 bases outside the gene matches. CDR3 nucleotide sequence: TGCGCCAGCAGCCCGGCCCTGACAGGGGTCTACGAGCAGTACTTC. As protein: CASSPALTGVYEQYF.

The V call is TRBV10-3, the J call TRBJ2-1; 11 positions match TRBD2. V lost 6 bases, J lost 9 bases, and 7 bases stayed unmatched. Germline values: CDR1 ENHRY, CDR2 SYGVKD. The CDR3 spans 14 residues. For the CDR3, the DNA is TGTGCCATCAGCACACTAGCGGGAGAGGCTGAGCAGTTCTTC. The encoded protein is CAISTLAGEAEQFF.

The rearrangement uses TRBV7-2 and TRBJ2-5; TRBD2 aligns across 13 bases. Germline loops: CDR1 SGHTA, CDR2 FQGNSA. Trimming took 6 bases from V and 0 from J; bases not matched to a gene: 7. This CDR3 contains 17 residues. In DNA form, the CDR3 reads TGTGCCAGCAGTTCCGGGACTAGCGGGATAAACCAAGAGACCCAGTACTTC. Amino acids: CASSSGTSGINQETQYF.

This clonotype turned up a few times. The chain couples TRBV10-3 to TRBJ1-4; 7 bases map to TRBD1. The CDR3 extends over 15 amino acids. Germline lookup yields CDR1 ENHRY and CDR2 SYGVKD. The trim removed 6 bases at V and 8 bases at J, leaving 12 bases unmatched. The CDR3 loop reads CAISQGQTVGEKLFF. CDR3 DNA sequence: TGTGCCATCAGCCAGGGACAGACCGTTGGGGAAAAACTGTTTTTT.